This TCR beta chain was captured in a study of regulatory T cells in long-lasting Graves disease. Time point given: newly diagnosed GD, antithyroid drugs for less than 3 months. The TCR library was prepared using RNA isolated from PBMCs. Arm-PCR of CDR3 regions with iRepertoire HTBI primers generated TCR beta libraries. A single record per CDR3 protein comes from TCRdb applying MiXCR to the multiplex PCR reads. This table holds about 460,000 distinct CDR3 sequences, around 15% found once. This clonotype was detected a few times. The germline V and J ends were trimmed by 2 bases and 10 bases, with 9 bases remaining between them. Per the germline V gene, CDR1 is ENHRY and CDR2 is SYGVKD. The CDR3 length is 12 residues. The sample also formed part of further work on T cells in Graves' hyperthyroidism and ophthalmopathy.

The sample consisted of peripheral blood mononuclear cells (PBMCs), taken at new diagnosis, from a patient treated with antithyroid drugs. This chain uses TRBV10-3 with TRBJ2-1; unclear D gene. This sequence originates from a woman in her 50s with Graves disease. CDR3 residues: CAISEGRVEQFF. The CDR3 nucleotides read TGTGCCATCAGTGAGGGTCGGGTGGAGCAGTTCTTC.